These 9 T cell receptor beta chains originate from one sample sequenced in a study of T-cell reconstitution after alpha-beta-depleted transplantation in children. Preparation of the TCRbeta library was carried out with unique molecular identifiers. From the PCR reads, TCRdb called clonotypes with MiXCR, one entry per CDR3 protein. Among about 200,000 distinct CDR3 sequences, roughly 6% were seen once, and the ten largest hold just over 4.5%. The sample here was PBMCs, taken before TCRalphabeta/CD19-depleted stem cell transplant. Every receptor here comes from a girl under three years old with combined immunodeficiency, due to receive a stem cell transplant.

This clonotype was picked up many times. V is TRBV15 and J is TRBJ2-3; D gene unclear. The CDR3 runs to 12 residues. Germline assignment: CDR1 LNHNV and CDR2 YYDKDF (reference sequence). Trimming left V 0 bases short and J 4 bases short, with 2 bases between. The CDR3: CATSRESDTQYF. For the CDR3, the DNA is TGTGCCACCAGCAGAGAATCAGATACGCAGTATTTT.

This clonotype was counted at least ten times. This chain connects TRBV29-1 to TRBJ1-5, with 7 nucleotides matching TRBD1. Germline V gene data show CDR1 as SQVTM and CDR2 as ANQGSEA. J lost 6 bases, V lost 6 bases, and 11 bases had no gene match. This CDR3 region has 14 residues. The CDR3 bases are TGCAGCGTCTCACAGGGGCCCCCTCCTCAGCCCCAGCATTTT. Translating gives CSVSQGPPPQPQHF.

This clonotype was recorded many times. The CDR3 sequence is CASSLGLVGDTQYF. CDR3 in DNA: TGTGCCAGCAGTTTGGGACTAGTCGGAGATACGCAGTATTTT. V gene TRBV6-2 or TRBV6-3 combines with J gene TRBJ2-3, with 8 bases aligning to TRBD2. V lost 4 bases to trimming and J lost 5 bases; unmatched junction nucleotides: 5. From germline, CDR1 is MNHEY and CDR2 SVGEGT. The length of the CDR3 is 14 residues.

At least ten counts were recorded for this clonotype. V and J are TRBV27 and TRBJ2-7; D remains ambiguous. The germline gives CDR1 MNHEY, CDR2 SMNVEV (reference sequence). CDR3 size: 13 residues. V was trimmed by 2 bases and J by 3 bases, leaving 8 bases between them. CDR3: CASSLGPRYEQYF. CDR3 bases: TGTGCCAGCAGTTTAGGTCCACGCTACGAGCAGTACTTC.

This clonotype was seen just once. J is TRBJ1-2 and V is TRBV20-1; D gene unclear. V lost 1 base and J lost 8, with 14 bases in between. Germline V lookup: CDR1 DFQATT, CDR2 SNEGSKA (reference sequence). CDR3 length equals 13 residues. Here the CDR3 reads CSARGGKVYGYTF. The CDR3 region has the DNA TGCAGTGCTAGAGGCGGGAAAGTATACGGCTACACCTTC.

Many counts were recorded for this clonotype. The chain combines TRBV9 with TRBJ2-2; 8 nucleotides line up with TRBD2. Germline V gene lookup returns CDR1 SGDLS and CDR2 YYNGEE. The trim removed 2 bases at V and 1 base at J, leaving 7 bases unmatched. The CDR3 is 17 residues long. The CDR3 here is CASSVPSGRGNTGELFF. The CDR3 coding sequence is TGTGCCAGCAGCGTCCCCAGCGGGAGAGGGAACACCGGGGAGCTGTTTTTT.

This clonotype was picked up many times. This chain joins TRBV20-1 and TRBJ2-5; 7 nucleotides agree with TRBD1. V shed 2 bases and J 2 bases; nucleotides not matched to a gene: 5. CDR1 and CDR2 (germline): DFQATT, SNEGSKA (reference sequence). This CDR3 has 14 amino acids. The CDR3: CSARHMTGQETQYF. CDR3 DNA sequence: TGCAGTGCTAGACACATGACAGGGCAAGAGACCCAGTACTTC.

This clonotype was seen ten or more times. This sequence joins TRBV28 and TRBJ2-5, with 7 bases fitting TRBD2. Per germline, CDR1 MDHEN and CDR2 SYDVKM. J lost 3 bases, V lost 3 bases, and 13 bases had no gene match. There are 17 residues in the CDR3. DNA for the CDR3: TGTGCCAGCAGTTTTAACCCACCTAAGCTAGCGGAAGAGACCCAGTACTTC. It yields the protein CASSFNPPKLAEETQYF.

This clonotype was found many times. Here the CDR3 reads CASRYQGAGNTIYF. In DNA, the CDR3 is TGTGCCAGCAGGTACCAGGGAGCTGGAAACACCATATATTTT. V gene TRBV11-1 combines with J gene TRBJ1-3, with D possibly being TRBD1 (5 bases). The CDR3 sequence is 14 residues long. Trimming took off 6 bases at V and 2 bases at J, with 11 bases between the two ends. The germline V gene encodes CDR1 SGHAT and CDR2 FQDESV (reference sequence).